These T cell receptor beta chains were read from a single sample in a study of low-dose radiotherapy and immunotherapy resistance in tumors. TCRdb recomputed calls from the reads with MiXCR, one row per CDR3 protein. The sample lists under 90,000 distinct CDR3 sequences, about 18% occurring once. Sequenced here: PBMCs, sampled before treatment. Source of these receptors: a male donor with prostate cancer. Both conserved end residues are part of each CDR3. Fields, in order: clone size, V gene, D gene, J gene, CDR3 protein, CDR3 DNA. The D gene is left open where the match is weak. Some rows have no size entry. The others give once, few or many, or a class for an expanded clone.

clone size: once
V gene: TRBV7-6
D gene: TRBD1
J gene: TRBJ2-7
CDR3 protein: CASSFEGTGYGEQYF
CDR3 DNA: TGTGCCAGCAGCTTTGAGGGGACAGGGTATGGCGAGCAGTACTTC

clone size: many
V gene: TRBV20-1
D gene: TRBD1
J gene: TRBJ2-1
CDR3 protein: CSARVADRGYNEQFF
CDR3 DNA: TGCAGTGCTAGAGTAGCGGACAGGGGTTACAATGAGCAGTTCTTC

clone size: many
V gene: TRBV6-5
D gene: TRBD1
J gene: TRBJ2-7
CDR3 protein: CASRSGQGAYEQYF
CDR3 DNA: TGTGCCAGCAGAAGCGGACAGGGGGCCTACGAGCAGTACTTC

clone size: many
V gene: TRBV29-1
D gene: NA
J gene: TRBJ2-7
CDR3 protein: CSVEDTTYEQYF
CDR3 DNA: TGCAGCGTTGAAGATACGACCTACGAGCAGTACTTC

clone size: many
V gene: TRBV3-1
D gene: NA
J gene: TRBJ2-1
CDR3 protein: CASSQEGAEFEQFF
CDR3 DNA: TGTGCCAGCAGCCAAGAAGGGGCGGAATTTGAGCAGTTCTTC

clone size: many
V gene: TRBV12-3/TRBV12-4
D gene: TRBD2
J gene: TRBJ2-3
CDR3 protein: CASSLTSGDTDTQYF
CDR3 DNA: TGTGCCAGCAGTTTAACCAGCGGGGACACAGATACGCAGTATTTT

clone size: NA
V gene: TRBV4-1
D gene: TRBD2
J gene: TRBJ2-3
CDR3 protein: CASSLKAGTSGTSTDTQYF
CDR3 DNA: TGCGCCAGCAGCCTCAAGGCCGGGACTAGCGGGACTAGCACAGATACGCAGTATTTT

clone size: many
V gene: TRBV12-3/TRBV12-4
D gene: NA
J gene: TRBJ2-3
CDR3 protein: CASIPAEGTDTQYF
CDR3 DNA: TGTGCCAGCATCCCTGCTGAGGGAACAGATACGCAGTATTTT

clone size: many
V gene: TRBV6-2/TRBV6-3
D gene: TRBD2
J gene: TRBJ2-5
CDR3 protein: CASSDGGGAGETQYF
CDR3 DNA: TGTGCCAGCAGTGACGGCGGGGGGGCCGGAGAGACCCAGTACTTC

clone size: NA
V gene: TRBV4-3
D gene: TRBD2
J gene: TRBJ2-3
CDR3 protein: CASTQEFSGTTDTQYF
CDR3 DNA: TGCGCCAGCACCCAAGAGTTTAGCGGGACCACAGATACGCAGTATTTT

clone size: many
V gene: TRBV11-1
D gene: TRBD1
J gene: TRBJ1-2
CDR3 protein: CASSAQGGGYTF
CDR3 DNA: TGTGCCAGCAGCGCGCAGGGGGGGGGCTACACCTTC

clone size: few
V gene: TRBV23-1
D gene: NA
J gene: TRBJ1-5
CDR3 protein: CASSQERGFQPQHF
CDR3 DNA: TGCGCCAGCAGTCAGGAAAGGGGCTTTCAGCCCCAGCATTTT

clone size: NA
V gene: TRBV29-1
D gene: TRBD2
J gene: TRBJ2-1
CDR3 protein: CSVETGTSGSGEQFF
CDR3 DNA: TGCAGCGTTGAGACCGGGACTAGCGGCTCGGGTGAGCAGTTCTTC

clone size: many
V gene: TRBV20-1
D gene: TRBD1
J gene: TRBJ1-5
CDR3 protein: CSAGTGDLFSNQPQHF
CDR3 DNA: TGCAGTGCCGGGACAGGGGATCTATTTAGCAATCAGCCCCAGCATTTT

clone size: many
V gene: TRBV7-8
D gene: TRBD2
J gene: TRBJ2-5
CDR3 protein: CASSHSPGRKETQYF
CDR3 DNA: TGTGCCAGCAGCCATAGCCCCGGGAGGAAAGAGACCCAGTACTTC

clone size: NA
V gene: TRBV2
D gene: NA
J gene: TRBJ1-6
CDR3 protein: CASSGTTRQISPLHF
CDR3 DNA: TGTGCCAGCAGTGGGACGACCCGACAGATTTCACCCCTCCACTTT

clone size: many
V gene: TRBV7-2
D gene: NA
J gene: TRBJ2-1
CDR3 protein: CASSSLTGGGEQFF
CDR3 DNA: TGTGCCAGCAGCTCCCTAACAGGGGGGGGTGAGCAGTTCTTC

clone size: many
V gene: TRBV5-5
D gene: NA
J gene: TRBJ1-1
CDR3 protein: CASSFGRGDTEAFF
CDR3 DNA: TGTGCCAGCAGCTTCGGTCGGGGGGACACTGAAGCTTTCTTT

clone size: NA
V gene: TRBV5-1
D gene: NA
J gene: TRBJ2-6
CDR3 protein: CASRKDSPSSGANVLTF
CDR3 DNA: TGCGCCAGCAGAAAAGACAGCCCGAGCTCCGGGGCCAACGTCCTGACTTTC

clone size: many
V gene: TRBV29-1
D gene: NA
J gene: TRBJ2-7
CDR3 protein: CSVESDSSYEQYF
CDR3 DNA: TGCAGCGTTGAATCCGACAGCTCCTACGAGCAGTACTTC

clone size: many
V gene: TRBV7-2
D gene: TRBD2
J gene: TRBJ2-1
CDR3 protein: CASSPATSGGAKGNEQFF
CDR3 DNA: TGTGCCAGCAGCCCCGCGACTAGCGGGGGGGCCAAGGGCAATGAGCAGTTCTTC

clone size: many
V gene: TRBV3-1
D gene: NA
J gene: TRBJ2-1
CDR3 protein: CASSRRGPYNEQFF
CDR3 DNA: TGTGCCAGCAGCCGAAGGGGTCCCTACAATGAGCAGTTCTTC

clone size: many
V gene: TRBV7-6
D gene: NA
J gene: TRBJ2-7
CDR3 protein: CASSLGLLDEQYF
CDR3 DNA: TGTGCCAGCAGCCTTGGTCTCCTTGACGAGCAGTACTTC

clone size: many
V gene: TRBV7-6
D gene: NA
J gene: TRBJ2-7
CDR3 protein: CASSSRGGNEQYF
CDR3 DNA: TGTGCCAGCAGCTCACGAGGGGGGAACGAGCAGTACTTC

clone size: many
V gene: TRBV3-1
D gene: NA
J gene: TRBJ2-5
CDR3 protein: CASSLRRRTQYF
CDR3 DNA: TGTGCCAGCAGCCTGAGGAGGAGGACCCAGTACTTC

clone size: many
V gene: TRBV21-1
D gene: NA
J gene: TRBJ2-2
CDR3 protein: CATGGAGELFF
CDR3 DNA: TGTGCCACCGGTGGGGCCGGGGAGCTGTTTTTT

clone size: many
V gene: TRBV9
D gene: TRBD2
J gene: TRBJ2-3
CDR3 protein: CASSTGGSTDTQYF
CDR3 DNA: TGTGCCAGCAGCACGGGGGGAAGCACAGATACGCAGTATTTT